This T cell receptor (beta chain) was found in a study of cytomegalovirus exposure and HLA in healthy donors. Study overall: Early release data held about 92 million unique TCRs from HLA-typed donors. Findings and caveats of the study: Later on, an analysis tied around 17,000 TCR beta sequences to HLA alleles at 0.05 false discovery rate. An analysis done earlier found most TCR beta V segments productive about 87% or about 30% of the time. The study listed 150 to 200 cytomegalovirus-associated TCR beta chains.

13 Jbeta primers and 60 Vbeta primers were used for the PCR. The table came from immunoSEQ multiplex PCR; TCRdb's copy has only in-frame clones and leaves some out. The sample shows approximately 100,000 clones, roughly 70% of them seen only once. The CDR3 runs 15 residues. Losses at the gene ends were 5 bases for V and 3 bases for J; bases not matched to a gene: 4. Germline V gene sequence: CDR1 MRHNA, CDR2 SNTAGT. In this sample, this clone turned up a few times. Its target is unknown. The sample comprised PBMCs. The chain recombines TRBV6-4 with TRBJ1-4; 9 bases agree with TRBD1. The origin of this receptor is a man in his fifties or sixties in good health and CMV-seronegative. Written as DNA, the CDR3 is TGTGCCAGCAGTCCGGGACAGGGACCTAATGAAAAACTGTTTTTT. Its protein is CASSPGQGPNEKLFF.